A selection of T cell receptor beta chains follows, all from one sample in a study of human T cells and chemical hapten exposure. TCRdb reanalysed the RACE reads using MiXCR and keeps one entry per CDR3 protein. Seen here are fewer than 60,000 distinct CDR3 sequences, about a tenth observed once, and the top ten hold 4% to 5.5%. The sequencing used whole blood, collected in connection with sensitization to the hapten diphenylcyclopropenone (DPC). The source is a woman aged 45-59 years with alopecia areata. Some clones in this sample may be carry-over from other donors' samples. Both conserved end residues are part of each CDR3. D genes are given only for firm matches. A clone size is listed for some rows: how often the clone was seen (once, few, many), or a class if it is expanded.

TRBJ1-2 | - | few | TRBV3-1 | 14 | CASSQDSGEYGYTF | TGTGCCAGCAGCCAAGATTCAGGGGAGTATGGCTACACCTTC
TRBJ2-2 | TRBD2 | many | TRBV6-5 | 19 | CASSYSALGTRGNTGELFF | TGTGCCAGCAGTTACTCGGCCCTAGGGACTAGAGGGAACACCGGGGAGCTGTTTTTT
TRBJ1-2 | - | many | TRBV18 | 13 | CASSPDRVYGYTF | TGTGCCAGCTCACCCGACCGAGTCTATGGCTACACCTTC
TRBJ2-2 | - | - | TRBV10-2 | 15 | CASRELAENTGELFF | TGCGCCAGCCGGGAACTAGCAGAAAACACCGGGGAGCTGTTTTTT
TRBJ1-1 | - | few | TRBV12-3/TRBV12-4 | 13 | CASSRMWNTEAFF | TGTGCCAGCAGCCGGATGTGGAACACTGAAGCTTTCTTT
TRBJ2-5 | TRBD1 | - | TRBV15 | 13 | CATRMTGAQTQYF | TGTGCCACCAGAATGACAGGGGCGCAGACCCAGTACTTC
TRBJ1-6 | TRBD1 | many | TRBV11-2 | 16 | CASSSRRDSLNSPLHF | TGTGCCAGCAGCTCAAGAAGGGACAGTCTCAATTCACCCCTCCACTTT
TRBJ2-1 | - | many | TRBV28 | 14 | CASRDRDIGRQQFF | TGTGCCAGCAGGGATAGGGATATTGGGAGGCAGCAGTTCTTC
TRBJ2-3 | - | - | TRBV5-5 | 15 | CASNRGGTATDTQYF | TGTGCCAGCAACAGGGGGGGGACCGCCACAGATACGCAGTATTTT
TRBJ1-4 | - | many | TRBV4-2 | 15 | CASSQGGGTNEKLFF | TGTGCCAGCAGCCAAGGGGGAGGGACTAATGAAAAACTGTTTTTT
TRBJ1-5 | - | many | TRBV18 | 15 | CASSNQRGAEQPQHF | TGTGCCAGCTCCAACCAACGGGGCGCGGAGCAGCCCCAGCATTTT
TRBJ1-2 | TRBD1 | many | TRBV12-3/TRBV12-4 | 15 | CASSLRDRATYGYTF | TGTGCCAGCAGTTTAAGGGACAGGGCAACCTATGGCTACACCTTC
TRBJ2-7 | TRBD1 | - | TRBV5-1 | 14 | CASSTGTVSYEQYF | TGCGCCAGCAGCACCGGGACAGTCTCCTACGAGCAGTACTTC
TRBJ1-2 | - | few | TRBV4-2 | 13 | CASSQEGNRGYTF | TGTGCCAGCAGCCAAGAAGGAAACCGAGGCTACACCTTC
TRBJ1-2 | - | - | TRBV11-2 | 13 | CASSSTVNYGYTF | TGTGCCAGCAGCTCGACAGTTAACTATGGCTACACCTTC
TRBJ1-6 | - | few | TRBV6-6 | 15 | CAISAQRSTNSPLHF | TGTGCCATCTCGGCTCAGCGATCGACTAATTCACCCCTCCACTTT
TRBJ1-3 | TRBD1 | many | TRBV18 | 14 | CASSPRDREYTIYF | TGTGCCAGCTCACCACGGGACAGGGAGTACACCATATATTTT
TRBJ1-1 | - | many | TRBV29-1 | 17 | CSVEVGSAGPKLTEAFF | TGCAGCGTTGAAGTAGGTAGTGCAGGGCCTAAGTTAACTGAAGCTTTCTTT
TRBJ2-2 | - | many | TRBV3-1 | 16 | CASSKIPGSGAGELFF | TGTGCCAGCAGCAAAATTCCAGGTTCGGGGGCCGGGGAGCTGTTTTTT
TRBJ1-1 | - | many | TRBV4-1 | 15 | CASSQSYQGNTEAFF | TGCGCCAGCAGCCAAAGCTATCAGGGGAACACTGAAGCTTTCTTT
TRBJ1-1 | TRBD1 | few | TRBV7-8 | 16 | CASRPQGQPRLVEAFF | TGTGCCAGCAGACCCCAGGGACAGCCCCGATTGGTTGAAGCTTTCTTT
TRBJ1-4 | - | many | TRBV3-1 | 14 | CASSQAQGSEKLFF | TGTGCCAGCAGCCAAGCGCAGGGATCCGAAAAACTGTTTTTT
TRBJ1-1 | - | many | TRBV20-1 | 15 | CSARTRTVENTEAFF | TGCAGTGCTAGAACCCGGACAGTCGAGAACACTGAAGCTTTCTTT
TRBJ1-4 | - | many | TRBV7-9 | 14 | CASSLRGAEEKLFF | TGTGCCAGCAGCTTACGGGGGGCGGAAGAAAAACTGTTTTTT
TRBJ1-2 | - | few | TRBV6-2/TRBV6-3 | 14 | CASTAAGERYGYTF | TGTGCCAGCACCGCGGCGGGGGAGCGCTATGGCTACACCTTC
TRBJ1-3 | TRBD1 | many | TRBV6-1 | 15 | CASGGTANSGNTIYF | TGTGCCAGCGGTGGGACAGCCAACTCTGGAAACACCATATATTTT
TRBJ1-2 | - | - | TRBV4-1 | 14 | CASSQVGVPYGYTF | TGCGCCAGCAGCCAAGTTGGGGTTCCCTATGGCTACACCTTC
TRBJ2-3 | - | - | TRBV20-1 | 15 | CSASGRAGGTDTQYF | TGCAGTGCTAGCGGCAGGGCCGGGGGCACAGATACGCAGTATTTT
TRBJ1-1 | TRBD1 | many | TRBV7-2 | 16 | CASSLDAGTGGTEAFF | TGTGCCAGCAGCCTCGATGCTGGGACAGGGGGCACTGAAGCTTTCTTT
TRBJ2-4 | - | medium-sized | TRBV20-1 | 11 | CSARTPGSQYF | TGCAGTGCTAGGACCCCAGGGTCCCAGTACTTC
TRBJ1-6 | - | many | TRBV20-1 | 17 | CSARDDRRSSYNSPLHF | TGCAGTGCTAGAGATGACAGGAGGTCCTCCTATAATTCACCCCTCCACTTT
TRBJ1-1 | - | many | TRBV12-3/TRBV12-4 | 14 | CASSLVGKNTEAFF | TGTGCCAGCAGTTTAGTAGGGAAGAACACTGAAGCTTTCTTT
TRBJ1-4 | - | - | TRBV30 | 13 | CAQGPDGGEKLFF | TGTGCCCAGGGACCCGACGGAGGTGAAAAACTGTTTTTT
TRBJ2-5 | - | many | TRBV7-8 | 16 | CASSPTGTRSGETQYF | TGTGCCAGCAGCCCGACCGGGACCCGGTCGGGGGAGACCCAGTACTTC
TRBJ2-2 | - | many | TRBV5-1 | 16 | CASKFEPRTNTGELFF | TGCGCCAGCAAATTTGAGCCCCGGACGAACACCGGGGAGCTGTTTTTT
TRBJ1-5 | TRBD1 | many | TRBV18 | 13 | CASSGQGGQPQHF | TGTGCCAGCTCGGGGCAGGGGGGTCAGCCCCAGCATTTT
TRBJ1-1 | - | many | TRBV6-2/TRBV6-3 | 14 | CAGSRQGWNTEAFF | TGTGCCGGGAGCCGTCAGGGGTGGAACACTGAAGCTTTCTTT
TRBJ2-1 | TRBD1 | many | TRBV5-6 | 16 | CASSPFRDRDLNEQFF | TGTGCCAGCAGCCCTTTCCGGGACAGGGACCTAAATGAGCAGTTCTTC
TRBJ1-1 | - | many | TRBV3-1 | 14 | CAAGAGNLDTEAFF | TGTGCCGCCGGGGCAGGGAACTTGGACACTGAAGCTTTCTTT
TRBJ2-5 | - | many | TRBV10-3 | 11 | CAISQGETQYF | TGTGCCATCAGCCAGGGTGAGACCCAGTACTTC
TRBJ2-3 | - | few | TRBV19 | 15 | CASSSPGAGSDTQYF | TGTGCCAGTAGTTCCCCGGGGGCCGGGTCAGATACGCAGTATTTT
TRBJ1-2 | - | many | TRBV4-3 | 14 | CASSQDSVAYGYTF | TGCGCCAGCAGCCAAGATTCCGTAGCCTATGGCTACACCTTC
TRBJ2-1 | - | many | TRBV23-1 | 15 | CASSQSRSSYNEQFF | TGCGCCAGCAGTCAATCCAGGTCTAGCTACAATGAGCAGTTCTTC
TRBJ1-5 | TRBD1 | few | TRBV7-6 | 18 | CASSLGLGQGGSNQPQHF | TGTGCCAGCAGCTTAGGACTTGGACAGGGGGGAAGCAATCAGCCCCAGCATTTT
TRBJ2-6 | - | many | TRBV6-6 | 18 | CASSYSQVLDSGANVLTF | TGTGCCAGCAGTTACTCGCAGGTTTTGGACTCTGGGGCCAACGTCCTGACTTTC
TRBJ1-5 | - | many | TRBV10-2 | 14 | CASSQGLYNQPQHF | TGCGCCAGCAGTCAGGGGTTGTACAATCAGCCCCAGCATTTT
TRBJ1-3 | TRBD1 | many | TRBV7-9 | 15 | CASSSQGAAGNTIYF | TGTGCCAGCAGCTCGCAGGGGGCGGCTGGAAACACCATATATTTT
TRBJ2-6 | - | many | TRBV6-5 | 18 | CASSYVPHRSSGANVLTF | TGTGCCAGCAGTTACGTTCCCCACCGAAGCTCTGGGGCCAACGTCCTGACTTTC